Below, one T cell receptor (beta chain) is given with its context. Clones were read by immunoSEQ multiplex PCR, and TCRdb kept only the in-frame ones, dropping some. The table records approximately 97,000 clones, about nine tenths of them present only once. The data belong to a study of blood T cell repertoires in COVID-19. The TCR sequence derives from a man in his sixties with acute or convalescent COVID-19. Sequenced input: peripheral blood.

Here the CDR3 reads CASSLVRGPATYGYTF. CDR3 bases: TGTGCCAGCAGCTTGGTTAGGGGTCCAGCAACCTATGGCTACACCTTC. This rearrangement joins TRBV5-4 to TRBJ1-2, with D possibly matching TRBD1 (5 bases). V was cut by 0 bases and J by 4 bases, with 16 bases left in between. CDR1 SGHNT and CDR2 YYREEE come from the germline V gene (reference sequence). The CDR3 consists of 16 residues.